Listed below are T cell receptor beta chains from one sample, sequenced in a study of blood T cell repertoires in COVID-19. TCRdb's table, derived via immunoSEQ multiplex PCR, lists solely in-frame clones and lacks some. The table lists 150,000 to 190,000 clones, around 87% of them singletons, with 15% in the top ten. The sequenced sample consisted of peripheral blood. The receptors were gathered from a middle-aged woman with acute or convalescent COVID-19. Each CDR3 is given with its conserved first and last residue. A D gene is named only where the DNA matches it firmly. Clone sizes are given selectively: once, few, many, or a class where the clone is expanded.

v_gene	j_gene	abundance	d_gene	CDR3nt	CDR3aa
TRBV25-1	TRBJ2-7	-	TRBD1	TGTGCCAGCAGTGAACAACAGGGGGCTCGGAGGGCCTACGAGCAGTACTTC	CASSEQQGARRAYEQYF
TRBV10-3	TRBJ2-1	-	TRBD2	TGTGCCATCAGTGTGTTGCGGGAGGTGTACAATGAGCAGTTCTTC	CAISVLREVYNEQFF
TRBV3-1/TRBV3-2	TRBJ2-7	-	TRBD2	TGTGCCAGCAGCCCGGGACTAGTCTACGAGCAGTACTTC	CASSPGLVYEQYF
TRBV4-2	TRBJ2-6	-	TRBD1	TGTGCCAGCAGCCAAGCCGGGACAGTCACCTCTGGGGCCAACGTCCTGACTTTC	CASSQAGTVTSGANVLTF
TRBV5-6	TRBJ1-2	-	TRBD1	TGTGCCAGCAGCTCGACAGCGACAGGGAGTGGCTACACCTTC	CASSSTATGSGYTF
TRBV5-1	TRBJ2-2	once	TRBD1	TGCGCCAGCAGCCCCCCGGGACAGGGGGGCACCGGGGAGCTGTTTTTT	CASSPPGQGGTGELFF
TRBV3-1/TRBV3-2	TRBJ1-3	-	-	TGTGCCAGCAGCCAAGGGAGACTTAACACCATATATTTT	CASSQGRLNTIYF
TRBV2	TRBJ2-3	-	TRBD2	TGTGCCAGCAGTGGTTTCTTAGCGGGGCCAGATACGCAGTATTTT	CASSGFLAGPDTQYF
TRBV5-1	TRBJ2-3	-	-	TGCGCCAGCAGCTTCGAGACAGTTAGAACAGATACGCAGTATTTT	CASSFETVRTDTQYF
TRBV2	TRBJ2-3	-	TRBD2	TGTGCCAGCATTAGGACTAGCGGGGGATCTAGCACAGATACGCAGTATTTT	CASIRTSGGSSTDTQYF
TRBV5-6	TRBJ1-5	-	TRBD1	TGTGCCAGCAGCTCGGACAGGCTAAATCAGCCCCAGCATTTT	CASSSDRLNQPQHF
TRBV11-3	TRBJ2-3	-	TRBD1	TGTGCCAGCAGCTTAGGGGGACAGGGACCAGATACGCAGTATTTT	CASSLGGQGPDTQYF
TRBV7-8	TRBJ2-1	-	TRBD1	TGTGCCAGCAGCCGAGACAGGGGCCCCTACAATGAGCAGTTCTTC	CASSRDRGPYNEQFF
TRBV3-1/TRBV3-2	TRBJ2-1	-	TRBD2	TGTGCCAGCAGCGGACCGGGACTAGCGGGCCCAACGTCCTACAATGAGCAGTTCTTC	CASSGPGLAGPTSYNEQFF
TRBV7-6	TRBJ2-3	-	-	TGTGCCAGCAGCTTAGCTTGGCCAAGCACAGATACGCAGTATTTT	CASSLAWPSTDTQYF
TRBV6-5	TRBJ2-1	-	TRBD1	TGTGCCAGCAGTCAGACAGGGGGCAAGAGAGTTGAGCAGTTCTTC	CASSQTGGKRVEQFF
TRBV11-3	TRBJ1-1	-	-	TGTGCCAGCAGCTTAGATCGACAGAACACTGAAGCTTTCTTT	CASSLDRQNTEAFF
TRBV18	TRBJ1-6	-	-	TGTGCCAGCTCACCGGGAGGAGTTAATTCACCCCTCCACTTT	CASSPGGVNSPLHF
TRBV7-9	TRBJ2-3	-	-	TGTGCCAGCAGCTTCCGGGAGAAGGAGTCAGATACGCAGTATTTT	CASSFREKESDTQYF
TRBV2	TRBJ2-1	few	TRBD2	TGTGCCAGCGGGAGGGACCCCTACAATGAGCAGTTCTTC	CASGRDPYNEQFF
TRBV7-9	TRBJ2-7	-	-	TGTGCCAGCAGCGGAATCGGCCTATCGGGCGAGCAGTACTTC	CASSGIGLSGEQYF
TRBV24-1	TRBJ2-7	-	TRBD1	TGTGCCACCGGACAGGGCTACGAGCAGTACTTC	CATGQGYEQYF
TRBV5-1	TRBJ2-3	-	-	TGCGCCAGCAGCTTGGGGTCGGGAGATACGCAGTATTTT	CASSLGSGDTQYF
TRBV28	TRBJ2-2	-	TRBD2	TGTGCCAGCAGATTTAGCGGGAGGGCCTGGGGGGAGCTGTTTTTT	CASRFSGRAWGELFF
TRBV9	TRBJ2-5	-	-	TGTGCCAGCAGCGTAGTTTGTCTGAGGGTGGGGAGGCGAGAGACCCAGTACTTC	CASSVVCLRVGRRETQYF
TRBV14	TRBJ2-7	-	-	TGTGCCAGCAGCCAAGTCCAGTCCTCCTACGAGCAGTACTTC	CASSQVQSSYEQYF
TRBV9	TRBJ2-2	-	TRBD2	TGTGCCAGCAGCGTCGGACTAGCGGGGCTCACGGACACCGGGGAGCTGTTTTTT	CASSVGLAGLTDTGELFF
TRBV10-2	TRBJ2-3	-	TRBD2	TGCGCCAGCATCGGATTGCCGGGACTAGCGGGGGGGCGTCCGACAGATACGCAGTATTTT	CASIGLPGLAGGRPTDTQYF
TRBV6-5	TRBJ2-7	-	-	TGCGTCTCCGGGGAGACCTACGAGCAGTACTTC	CVSGETYEQYF
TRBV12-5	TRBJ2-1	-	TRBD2	TGTGCTAGTGGTCCACGCCCGGGACTAGCCTACAATGAGCAGTTCTTC	CASGPRPGLAYNEQFF
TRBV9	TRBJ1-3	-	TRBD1	TGTGCCAGCAGCGGGAGACAGGGAACACTCTCTGGAAACACCATATATTTT	CASSGRQGTLSGNTIYF
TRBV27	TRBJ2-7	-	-	TGTGCCAGCAGTTCAGCCTACGAGCAGTACTTC	CASSSAYEQYF
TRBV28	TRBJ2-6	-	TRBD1	TGTGCCAGCAGTTTAGTAGCCGAGAACCGGGACAGGGTTTTGGGCTCTGGGGCCAACGTCCTGACTTTC	CASSLVAENRDRVLGSGANVLTF
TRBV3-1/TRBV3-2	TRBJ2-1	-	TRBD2	TGTGCCAGCAGCGATACTAGCGGGAGGTACAATGAGCAGTTCTTC	CASSDTSGRYNEQFF
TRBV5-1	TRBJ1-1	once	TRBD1	TGCGCCAGCAGCGGAGGGACAGGGGGCTTCGTCCCTGAAGCTTTCTTT	CASSGGTGGFVPEAFF
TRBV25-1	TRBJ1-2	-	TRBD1	TGTGCCAGCAGCCGGGACAGTTTTTTGGGCTACACCTTC	CASSRDSFLGYTF
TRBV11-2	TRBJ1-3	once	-	TGTGCCAGCAGTCCCCCAGGCAGGGGTTCGACAGGAAACACCATATATTTT	CASSPPGRGSTGNTIYF
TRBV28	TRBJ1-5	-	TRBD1	TGTGCCAGCAGTTCCCCGACAGGGTTGAACAATCAGCCCCAGCATTTT	CASSSPTGLNNQPQHF
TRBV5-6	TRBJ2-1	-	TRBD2	TGTGCCAGCAGCAAAACCGGACTAGCGGGGTACAATGAGCAGTTCTTC	CASSKTGLAGYNEQFF
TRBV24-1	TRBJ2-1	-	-	TGTGCCACCAGTGGTACGGACGGGACACTTATCTACAATGAGCAGTTCTTC	CATSGTDGTLIYNEQFF
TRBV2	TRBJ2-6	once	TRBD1	TGTGCCAGCAGGCGACAGGGGACCGCCAACGTCCTGACTTTC	CASRRQGTANVLTF
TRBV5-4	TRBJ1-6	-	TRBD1	TGTGCCAGCAGCTCCAGGGGGGAGCCACCCCTCCACTTT	CASSSRGEPPLHF
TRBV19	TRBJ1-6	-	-	TGTGCCAGCAAATTATTAGGGACACAGAATTCACCCCTCCACTTT	CASKLLGTQNSPLHF
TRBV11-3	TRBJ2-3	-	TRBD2	TGTGCCAGCAGTCCCAGAGCTGCGGGAGTAGATACGCAGTATTTT	CASSPRAAGVDTQYF
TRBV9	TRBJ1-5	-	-	TGTGCCAGCGGGGGGAATCAGCCCCAGCATTTT	CASGGNQPQHF
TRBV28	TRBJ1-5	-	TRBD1	TGTGCCAGCAGTTCTCCAAAAAAGACAGGGATTAAGCTCAATCAGCCCCAGCATTTT	CASSSPKKTGIKLNQPQHF
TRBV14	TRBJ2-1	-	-	TGTGCCAGCAGCCGCGCGAATGAGCAGTTCTTC	CASSRANEQFF
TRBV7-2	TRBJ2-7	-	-	TGTGCCAGCAGCTTATCGGACTACTACGAGCAGTACTTC	CASSLSDYYEQYF
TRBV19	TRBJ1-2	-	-	TGTGCCAGTAGTAGCGGGTTACCCTATGGCTACACCTTC	CASSSGLPYGYTF
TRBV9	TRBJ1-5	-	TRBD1	TGTGCCAGCAGCGTAGACGACAGGGGGCGCGGGCCCCAGCATTTT	CASSVDDRGRGPQHF
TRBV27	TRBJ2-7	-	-	TGTGCCAGCAGTTTATCGCGGCAGGGTAACTCCTGGTCTTTGAGTTACGAGCAGTACTTC	CASSLSRQGNSWSLSYEQYF
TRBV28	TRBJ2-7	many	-	TGTGCCAGCACCCCCGGGGTTTCCTACGAGCAGTACTTC	CASTPGVSYEQYF
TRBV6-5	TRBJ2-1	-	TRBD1	TGTGCCGTACAGGGGGCTTACAATGAGCAGTTCTTC	CAVQGAYNEQFF